This passage covers 13 T cell receptor beta chains from one sample sequenced in a study of blood T cell repertoires in COVID-19. Here immunoSEQ multiplex PCR was the method, and the copy in TCRdb shows in-frame clones only, minus some. The profile shows more than 350,000 clones, roughly 90% of them singletons. The specimen was peripheral blood. The receptors come from a woman in her thirties with COVID-19, enrolled during active disease.

This clone occurred a few times. The chain combines TRBV5-1 with TRBJ2-1; 8 bases map to TRBD2. CDR3 length: 15 amino acids. Germline trimming cut 4 bases from V and 3 bases from J; bases unmatched to any gene: 6. Germline-derived CDR1 and CDR2 are SGHRS and YFSETQ. The CDR3 loop reads CASSQTSGLYNEQFF. CDR3 in DNA: TGCGCCAGCAGCCAAACTAGCGGACTCTACAATGAGCAGTTCTTC.

The chain links TRBV5-4 to TRBJ2-1; 13 bases are shared with TRBD2. Germline CDR1 reads SGHNT; CDR2 reads YYREEE (reference sequence). J lost 5 bases, V lost 2 bases, and 1 base had no gene match. The CDR3 is made up of 15 amino acids. In DNA form, the CDR3 reads TGTGCCAGCAGCTTTGGACTAGCGGGGGACAATGAGCAGTTCTTC. Translated, it gives CASSFGLAGDNEQFF. Full variable domain (rest looked up from reference TRBV5-4 and TRBJ2-1): ETGVTQSPTHLIKTRGQQVTLRCSSQSGHNTVSWYQQALGQGPQFIFQYYREEENGRGNFPPRFSGLQFPNYSSELNVNALELDDSALYLCASSFGLAGDNEQFFGPGTRLTVL.

The CDR3 reads CSASPSGGIHEQYF. The CDR3 DNA reads as TGCAGTGCTAGTCCTAGCGGGGGGATCCACGAGCAGTACTTC. The J gene is TRBJ2-7, the V gene TRBV20-1, with 11 bases aligning to TRBD2. V shed 3 bases and J 5 bases; nucleotides not matched to a gene: 6. CDR3 length: 14 residues. Germline V gene sequence: CDR1 DFQATT, CDR2 SNEGSKA (reference sequence).

The CDR3 region is CASSLWESGTGYLTGELFF. The CDR3 DNA is TGTGCCAGCAGCTTGTGGGAATCCGGGACAGGATACCTTACCGGGGAGCTGTTTTTT. This chain links TRBV5-6 with TRBJ2-2, with TRBD1 identical over 8 bases. The CDR3 runs to 19 residues. V shed 1 base and J 5 bases; nucleotides not matched to a gene: 16. Germline V gene sequence: CDR1 SGHDT, CDR2 YYEEEE.

The chain uses TRBV14 and TRBJ1-2; D ambiguous. The CDR3 extends over 11 amino acids. The germline V and J ends were trimmed by 0 bases and 7 bases, with 3 bases remaining between them. Germline values: CDR1 SGHDN, CDR2 FVKESK. The CDR3 DNA reads as TGTGCCAGCAGCCAAGATCGTGGCTACACCTTC. This sequence encodes CASSQDRGYTF.

The CDR3 nucleotides read TGTGCCAGCAGCTTCGCCGGTTTTCAAGAGACCCAGTACTTC. It encodes CASSFAGFQETQYF. The chain links TRBV7-2 to TRBJ2-5; D is unclear. Germline V CDR1 and CDR2: SGHTA, FQGNSA. The CDR3 is 14 residues long. Trimming took off 3 bases at V and 2 bases at J, with 10 bases between the two ends.

This chain uses TRBV7-2 with TRBJ1-1; D gene unclear. Germline CDR1 and CDR2: SGHTA and FQGNSA. This CDR3 contains 18 residues. The V end lost 3 bases, the J end lost 0 bases, and 20 bases lay between the germline ends. The CDR3 here is CASSFLLPRRMLNTEAFF. CDR3 DNA sequence: TGTGCCAGCAGCTTCCTACTACCGAGACGGATGCTGAACACTGAAGCTTTCTTT. Based on the CDR3 plus reference TRBV7-2 and TRBJ1-1, the full variable domain is GAGVSQSPSNKVTEKGKDVELRCDPISGHTALYWYRQSLGQGLEFLIYFQGNSAPDKSGLPSDRFSAERTGGSVSTLTIQRTQQEDSAVYLCASSFLLPRRMLNTEAFFGQGTRLTVV.

V is TRBV10-1 and J is TRBJ2-1; D is possibly TRBD2 (5 bases). The CDR3 sequence is 14 residues long. V was cut by 3 bases and J by 7 bases, with 13 bases left in between. The germline gives CDR1 WNHNN, CDR2 SYGVQD (reference sequence). CDR3 coding DNA: TGCGCCAGCAGTGACGGGATGACGGTAAATGAGCAGTTCTTC. It encodes CASSDGMTVNEQFF.

The chain couples TRBV4-1 to TRBJ2-7; the match to TRBD1 covers 10 bases. This CDR3 has 17 residues. Per germline, CDR1 MGHRA and CDR2 YSYEKL. Germline trimming cut 3 bases from V and 2 bases from J; bases unmatched to any gene: 10. CDR3 nucleotides: TGCGCCAGCAGCCACCGGACAGGGGGGCTTCGACCCTACGAGCAGTACTTC. Protein product: CASSHRTGGLRPYEQYF.

The chain is built from TRBV7-9 and TRBJ2-3, with TRBD2 identical over 8 bases. V lost 3 bases and J lost 1; bases outside the gene matches: 6. The CDR3 totals 16 residues. Per germline, CDR1 SEHNR and CDR2 FQNEAQ (reference sequence). The CDR3 loop is CASSFNPTSGTDTQYF. The CDR3 DNA is TGTGCCAGCAGCTTTAATCCGACTAGCGGCACAGATACGCAGTATTTT.

The chain links TRBV6-1 to TRBJ2-3; D may be TRBD2 (6 bases). V was trimmed by 4 bases and J by 4 bases, leaving 18 bases between them. The CDR3 length is 16 residues. Germline CDR1 and CDR2: MNHNS and SASEGT. The CDR3 loop is CASSGFLAGSPDTQYF. As DNA, the CDR3 is TGTGCCAGCAGTGGATTTTTGGCGGGGAGTCCAGATACGCAGTATTTT.

This sequence joins TRBV6-5 and TRBJ1-1; a weak D match, TRBD1 (5 bases). V was clipped by 2 bases and J by 1 base, with 11 bases between them. The CDR3 consists of 15 residues. Germline V lookup: CDR1 MNHEY, CDR2 SVGAGI. CDR3 sequence reads: CASSYAGSGNTEAFF. CDR3 coding DNA: TGTGCCAGCAGTTACGCAGGGTCGGGGAACACTGAAGCTTTCTTT.

The rearrangement links TRBV27 to TRBJ2-3; 8 bases align to TRBD2. The CDR3 is 14 residues long. V shed 4 bases, J shed 1 base, and the junction held 1 base outside the gene matches. The germline V gene has CDR1 MNHEY and CDR2 SMNVEV (reference sequence). CDR3 coding DNA: TGTGCCAGCAGTTGGCGGGAGGGCACAGATACGCAGTATTTT. Its translation: CASSWREGTDTQYF.